A selection of T cell receptor beta chains follows, all from one sample in a study of T cells after yellow fever vaccination. TCRdb analysed the 5' RACE reads with MiXCR anew, one entry per CDR3 protein. The repertoire consists of 450,000 to 550,000 distinct CDR3 sequences, with roughly a fifth occurring once and the leading ten covering roughly a sixth. The sequences come from PBMCs, collected roughly 20 days after the first yellow fever vaccination. These TCRs come from a man aged 18 to 30 who received the YFV17D yellow fever vaccine. CDR3s include the opening cysteine and the closing phenylalanine or tryptophan. Each record gives: D gene, V gene, J gene, clone size, CDR3 DNA, CDR3 protein. A D gene is named only where the DNA matches it firmly. Not every row has a clone size; where given, it reads once, few, many or a size class.

D gene: TRBD2
V gene: TRBV20-1
J gene: TRBJ2-3
clone size: -
CDR3 DNA: TGCAGTGCTAGAGTTAGCGGGGGGGCCACAGATACGCAGTATTTT
CDR3 protein: CSARVSGGATDTQYF

D gene: -
V gene: TRBV4-2
J gene: TRBJ2-7
clone size: -
CDR3 DNA: TGTGCCAGCAGCCAAGATTGGCAAGCAGTCTCCTACGAGCAGTACTTC
CDR3 protein: CASSQDWQAVSYEQYF

D gene: -
V gene: TRBV20-1
J gene: TRBJ1-1
clone size: -
CDR3 DNA: TGCAGTGCTAGTAGGGTAAACACTGAAGCTTTCTTT
CDR3 protein: CSASRVNTEAFF

D gene: -
V gene: TRBV7-9
J gene: TRBJ1-3
clone size: few
CDR3 DNA: TGTGCCAGCAGCCCCGCTGAGGGAAACGCTGGAAACACCATATATTTT
CDR3 protein: CASSPAEGNAGNTIYF

D gene: -
V gene: TRBV18
J gene: TRBJ1-3
clone size: -
CDR3 DNA: TGTGCCAGCTCAATGTCGGGCCGCTCTGGAAACACCATATATTTT
CDR3 protein: CASSMSGRSGNTIYF

D gene: TRBD1
V gene: TRBV24-1
J gene: TRBJ2-7
clone size: few
CDR3 DNA: TGTGCCACCAGTGATTCTCGCTGGACAGGGGCTTCCTACGAGCAGTACTTC
CDR3 protein: CATSDSRWTGASYEQYF

D gene: TRBD2
V gene: TRBV28
J gene: TRBJ2-5
clone size: -
CDR3 DNA: TGTGCCAGCAGTTTATCGGCGGGGGATTCGACCCAGTACTTC
CDR3 protein: CASSLSAGDSTQYF

D gene: -
V gene: TRBV6-5
J gene: TRBJ2-2
clone size: few
CDR3 DNA: TGTGCCAGCAGTTATGGGGCCGGGACCGGGGAGCTGTTTTTT
CDR3 protein: CASSYGAGTGELFF

D gene: TRBD1
V gene: TRBV12-3/TRBV12-4
J gene: TRBJ1-4
clone size: -
CDR3 DNA: TGTGCCAGCAGTCCCCCGGGACAGGGTGATGAAAAACTGTTTTTT
CDR3 protein: CASSPPGQGDEKLFF

D gene: -
V gene: TRBV25-1
J gene: TRBJ2-3
clone size: -
CDR3 DNA: TGTGCCAGCAGGAGTAGAACCTTTAGCACAGATACGCAGTATTTT
CDR3 protein: CASRSRTFSTDTQYF